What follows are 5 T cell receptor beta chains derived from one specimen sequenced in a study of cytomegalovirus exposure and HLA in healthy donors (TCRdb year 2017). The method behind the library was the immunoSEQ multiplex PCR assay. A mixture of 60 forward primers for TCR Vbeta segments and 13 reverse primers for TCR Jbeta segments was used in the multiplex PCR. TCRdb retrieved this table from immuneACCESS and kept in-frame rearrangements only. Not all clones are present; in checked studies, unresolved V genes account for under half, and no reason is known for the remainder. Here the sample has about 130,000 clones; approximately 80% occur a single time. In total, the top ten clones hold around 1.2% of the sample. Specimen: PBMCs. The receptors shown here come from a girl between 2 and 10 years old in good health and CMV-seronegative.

The CDR3 nucleotides are TGTGCCAGCAGTGAAGTGGAGGGCGCGGGCGGCTACACCTTC. Translated, it gives CASSEVEGAGGYTF. V is TRBV6-5 and J is TRBJ1-2; D remains unclear. Germline V lookup: CDR1 MNHEY, CDR2 SVGAGI. Trimming pared 5 bases from V and 8 bases from J, leaving 18 bases between. There are 14 residues in the CDR3.

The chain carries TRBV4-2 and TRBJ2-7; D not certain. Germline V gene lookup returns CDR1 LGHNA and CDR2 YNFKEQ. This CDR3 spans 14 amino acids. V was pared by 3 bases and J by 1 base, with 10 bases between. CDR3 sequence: CASSQILESYEQYF. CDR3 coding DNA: TGTGCCAGCAGCCAGATTCTAGAATCCTACGAGCAGTACTTC.

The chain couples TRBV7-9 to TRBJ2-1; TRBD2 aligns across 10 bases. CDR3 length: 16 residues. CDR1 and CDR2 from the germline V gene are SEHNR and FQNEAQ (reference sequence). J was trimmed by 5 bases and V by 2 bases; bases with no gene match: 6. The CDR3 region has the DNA TGTGCCAGCAGCTTACGAAGCGGGGGGGCAGACAATGAGCAGTTCTTC. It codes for CASSLRSGGADNEQFF. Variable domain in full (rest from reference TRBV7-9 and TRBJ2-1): DTGVSQNPRHKITKRGQNVTFRCDPISEHNRLYWYRQTLGQGPEFLTYFQNEAQLEKSRLLSDRFSAERPKGSFSTLEIQRTEQGDSAMYLCASSLRSGGADNEQFFGPGTRLTVL.

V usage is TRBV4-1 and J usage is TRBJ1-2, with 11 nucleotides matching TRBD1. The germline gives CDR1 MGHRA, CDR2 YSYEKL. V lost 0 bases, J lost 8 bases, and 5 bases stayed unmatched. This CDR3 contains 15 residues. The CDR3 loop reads CASSQDGTGGEGYTF. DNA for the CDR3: TGCGCCAGCAGCCAAGATGGGACAGGGGGGGAAGGCTACACCTTC.

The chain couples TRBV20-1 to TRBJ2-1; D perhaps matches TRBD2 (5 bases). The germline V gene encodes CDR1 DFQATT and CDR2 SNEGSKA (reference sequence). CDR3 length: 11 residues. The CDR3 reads CRSGSYNEQFF. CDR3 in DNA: TGCAGGAGCGGTTCCTACAATGAGCAGTTCTTC.